This T cell receptor beta chain was sequenced for a study of shared clonotypes between healthy human individuals. Across the study: Each donor had three CD4 naive, three CD4 memory, two CD8 naive and one CD8 memory plate.

Cells designated naive CD8 were CD45RO-negative and were positively selected for CCR7, with terminally differentiated effector memory CD45RA+ cells excluded. For sorted subsets, roughly 200 ng DNA per replicate equaled approximately 32,000 T cell genomes. The method was immunoSEQ multiplex PCR; TCRdb's version includes in-frame clones alone and lacks a portion of them. This table has around 1.9 million clones, about 92% appearing once. The study, taken as a whole, reports: Of the naive CD4 clonotypes, around 4.8% were shared across several donors.

The germline V gene has CDR1 SQVTM and CDR2 ANQGSEA. The CDR3 runs to 14 residues. The V and J ends lost 6 bases and 0 bases respectively, with 12 bases between them. Worth noting for this clone: No antigen is known for it.

The receptor was isolated from a man aged 18 to 30 in good health. Some clones in this sample may be carry-over from other donors' samples. The sample comprised naive CD8+ T cells from PBMCs. V is TRBV29-1 and J is TRBJ2-1, with a possible D match to TRBD2 (6 bases). CDR3 nucleotide sequence: TGCAGCGTCCCCTTCGGGAGCTCCTACAATGAGCAGTTCTTC. This codes for CSVPFGSSYNEQFF.